The 23 T cell receptor beta chains in this list originate from one sample, sequenced in a study. TCRdb reprocessed the RT-PCR reads with MiXCR, giving one entry per CDR3 protein. The sample consists of hundreds of thousands of distinct CDR3 sequences, about 14% of them appearing once. The sample was memory CD4+ T cells from blood. The receptors originated from a female donor in good health, serving as a healthy control.

This clonotype was observed a handful of times. The chain has TRBV20-1 and TRBJ2-7, with 11 bases aligning to TRBD2. The CDR3 totals 14 residues. J was trimmed by 4 bases and V by 3 bases; bases with no gene match: 5. The germline CDR1 and CDR2 sequences are DFQATT and SNEGSKA (reference sequence). CDR3 coding DNA: TGCAGTGCTAGTGGTAGCGGGGGGGCTTACGAGCAGTACTTC. Amino acids: CSASGSGGAYEQYF.

This clonotype appeared a few times. This sequence joins TRBV25-1 and TRBJ2-5; D remains unclear. V gave up 2 bases and J gave up 0 bases, with 4 bases separating them. The CDR3 totals 13 residues. Germline lookup yields CDR1 MGHDK and CDR2 SYGVNS. The CDR3, as DNA: TGTGCCAGCAGTGAACTGTACCAAGAGACCCAGTACTTC. Its translation is CASSELYQETQYF.

At least ten counts were recorded for this clonotype. The rearrangement links TRBV10-3 to TRBJ2-5, with 7 bases fitting TRBD1. CDR3 length: 13 amino acids. The germline V gene encodes CDR1 ENHRY and CDR2 SYGVKD. V lost 5 bases, J lost 3 bases, and 3 bases stayed unmatched. CDR3: CAISYRGEETQYF. CDR3 sequence (DNA): TGTGCCATCAGTTACAGGGGAGAAGAGACCCAGTACTTC.

Only a few counts were recorded for this clonotype. The chain joins TRBV15 to TRBJ1-1, with D unclear. Germline V CDR1 and CDR2: LNHNV, YYDKDF (reference sequence). The CDR3 has 15 residues. V gave up 0 bases and J gave up 1 base, with 9 bases separating them. CDR3 coding DNA: TGTGCCACCAGCAGAGACTTACACCAGAACACTGAAGCTTTCTTT. This translates into CATSRDLHQNTEAFF.

Ten or more counts support this clonotype. The chain links TRBV5-1 to TRBJ1-1, with D possibly TRBD1 on 6 matching bases. Germline lookup yields CDR1 SGHRS and CDR2 YFSETQ. The CDR3 loop spans 16 amino acids. The V end lost 0 bases, the J end lost 0 bases, and 12 bases lay between the germline ends. The CDR3 spells CASSLAVGHLNTEAFF. DNA of the CDR3: TGCGCCAGCAGCTTGGCCGTGGGACACCTGAACACTGAAGCTTTCTTT.

This clonotype appeared many times. This chain uses TRBV7-2 with TRBJ1-6; TRBD1 might be the D (6 bases). The CDR3 loop spans 14 amino acids. Germline CDR1 and CDR2: SGHTA and FQGNSA. Trimming took 5 bases from V and 7 from J, leaving 12 bases between them. CDR3 nucleotides: TGTGCCAGCAGCCCGGGAGGACAGAATTCACCCCTCCACTTT. This translates into CASSPGGQNSPLHF.

A few counts support this clonotype. The rearrangement links TRBV20-1 to TRBJ1-1; D is uncertain. CDR3 length: 14 amino acids. The germline CDR1 and CDR2 sequences are DFQATT and SNEGSKA (reference sequence). CDR3 protein: CSAPVRQLNTEAFF. Here the CDR3 DNA reads TGCAGCGCCCCGGTGAGGCAGCTGAACACTGAAGCTTTCTTT.

The CDR3 DNA reads TGTGCCAGCAGTCCGGTTCCTCCCCAGTACTATGGCTACACCTTC. Translating gives CASSPVPPQYYGYTF. The chain is built from TRBV28 and TRBJ1-2; D uncertain. Trimming cost V 5 bases and J 3 bases, with 16 bases left between them. The germline V gene encodes CDR1 MDHEN and CDR2 SYDVKM. CDR3 size: 15 residues.

In this sample, this clonotype turned up many times. The CDR3 is CASSFQQGAYSEQYF. As DNA, the CDR3 is TGTGCCAGCAGCTTCCAACAGGGGGCGTATTCCGAGCAGTACTTC. The J gene is TRBJ2-7, the V gene TRBV7-8, with 9 positions matching TRBD1. Germline V CDR1 and CDR2: SGHVS, FQNEAQ. J lost 6 bases, V lost 3 bases, and 9 bases had no gene match. This CDR3 is 15 amino acids long.

Ten or more counts support this clonotype. The chain joins TRBV29-1 to TRBJ2-7; 8 bases are shared with TRBD2. V was pared by 7 bases and J by 7 bases, with 12 bases of the junction left unmatched. CDR1 is SQVTM and CDR2 is ANQGSEA in the germline V gene. The CDR3 contains 13 residues. The CDR3 is CSAKAGAKGEQYF. The CDR3, as DNA: TGCAGCGCTAAAGCGGGAGCCAAGGGGGAGCAGTACTTC.

This clonotype has a handful of counts. The chain uses TRBV30 and TRBJ1-1, with unresolved D. V lost 0 bases, J lost 8 bases, and 7 bases lay in between. This CDR3 is built from 11 residues. The germline V gene has CDR1 GTSNPN and CDR2 SVGIG (reference sequence). The CDR3 protein is CAWSVFAEAFF. CDR3 DNA sequence: TGTGCCTGGAGTGTATTCGCGGAAGCTTTCTTT.

The V gene is TRBV5-5, the J gene TRBJ1-1; D is unclear. CDR1 and CDR2 (germline): SGHKS, YYEKEE (reference sequence). This CDR3 contains 15 residues. The V end lost 3 bases, the J end lost 0 bases, and 12 bases lay between the germline ends. The CDR3 DNA sequence: TGTGCCAGCAGCTATTCACGGACGGTGAACACTGAAGCTTTCTTT. Translating gives CASSYSRTVNTEAFF.

The genes are TRBV7-3 and TRBJ2-1; 8 bases match TRBD1. V lost 6 bases and J lost 2; bases outside the gene matches: 6. The CDR3 runs 15 residues. Germline V gene data show CDR1 as SGHTA and CDR2 as FQGTGA. This CDR3 is CASSGTTGAYNEQFF. The CDR3, as DNA: TGTGCCAGCAGTGGAACGACAGGGGCCTACAATGAGCAGTTCTTC. Full variable domain (rest looked up from reference TRBV7-3 and TRBJ2-1): GAGVSQTPSNKVTEKGKYVELRCDPISGHTALYWYRQSLGQGPEFLIYFQGTGAADDSGLPNDRFFAVRPEGSVSTLKIQRTERGDSAVYLCASSGTTGAYNEQFFGPGTRLTVL.

This clonotype was counted between two and nine times. The chain's CDR3 is CASIRTEALSEAFF. In DNA, the CDR3 is TGTGCCAGCATACGGACAGAGGCGCTGTCTGAAGCTTTCTTT. The V call is TRBV7-8, the J call TRBJ1-1; D possibly corresponds to TRBD1 (6 bases). This CDR3 is built from 14 residues. Germline CDR1 and CDR2: SGHVS and FQNEAQ. Deletions cut 7 bases from V and 6 bases from J, with 18 bases between. The entire variable domain, with the rest obtained from reference TRBV7-8 and TRBJ1-1, is as follows: GAGVSQSPRYKVAKRGQDVALRCDPISGHVSLFWYQQALGQGPEFLTYFQNEAQLDKSGLPSDRFFAERPEGSVSTLKIQRTQQEDSAVYLCASIRTEALSEAFFGQGTRLTVV.

The table lists this clonotype with a few counts. The chain employs TRBV15 and TRBJ1-2; no firm D call. The CDR3 runs 14 residues. Trimming removed 0 bases at V and 3 bases at J, with 8 bases between. Germline CDR1 reads LNHNV; CDR2 reads YYDKDF (reference sequence). The CDR3 loop reads CATSREKVDYGYTF. As DNA, the CDR3 is TGTGCCACCAGCAGAGAGAAGGTGGACTATGGCTACACCTTC.

V usage is TRBV20-1 and J usage is TRBJ1-1; D is unresolved. The V gene's germline CDR1 is DFQATT and CDR2 SNEGSKA (reference sequence). The V end lost 2 bases, the J end lost 1 base, and 8 bases lay between the germline ends. CDR3 length: 13 residues. CDR3 sequence reads: CSARHRSNTEAFF. CDR3 sequence (DNA): TGCAGTGCTAGACACAGATCGAACACTGAAGCTTTCTTT.

This chain uses TRBV6-2 or TRBV6-3 with TRBJ1-5; D uncertain. The V end lost 1 base, the J end lost 5 bases, and 9 bases lay between the germline ends. The germline CDR1 and CDR2 sequences are MNHEY and SVGEGT. This CDR3 contains 14 residues. The CDR3 sequence is CASSYWELHQPQHF. CDR3 coding DNA: TGTGCCAGCAGTTACTGGGAGTTACATCAGCCCCAGCATTTT.

This clonotype was counted ten times or more. The chain recombines TRBV5-1 with TRBJ2-3; D is ambiguous. CDR3 length: 15 amino acids. V was shortened by 1 base and J by 1 base, with 10 bases between the two germline ends. Germline CDR1 SGHRS, CDR2 YFSETQ. CDR3 loop: CASSLTTSGTDTQYF. The CDR3 coding sequence is TGCGCCAGCAGCTTGACTACTTCAGGCACAGATACGCAGTATTTT.

The chain couples TRBV20-1 to TRBJ2-3, with D possibly matching TRBD1 (5 bases). Germline V gene lookup returns CDR1 DFQATT and CDR2 SNEGSKA (reference sequence). V lost 6 bases to trimming and J lost 0 bases, with 13 bases between them. The CDR3 is made up of 14 amino acids. The CDR3 DNA reads TGCAGTGCGGGCCGACAGAGTAGCACAGATACGCAGTATTTT. This codes for CSAGRQSSTDTQYF.

The chain combines TRBV15 with TRBJ2-3, with TRBD1 as a possible D gene (5 bases). The CDR3 spans 14 residues. V dropped 4 bases and J dropped 3 bases, with 11 bases sitting between them. CDR1 is LNHNV and CDR2 is YYDKDF in the germline V gene (reference sequence). The CDR3 loop reads CATSIRVWTDTQYF. DNA of the CDR3: TGTGCCACCAGCATCAGGGTCTGGACAGATACGCAGTATTTT. The full variable domain, in which reference TRBV15 and TRBJ2-3 provide the parts outside the CDR3, is DAMVIQNPRYQVTQFGKPVTLSCSQTLNHNVMYWYQQKSSQAPKLLFHYYDKDFNNEADTPDNFQSRRPNTSFCFLDIRSPGLGDTAMYLCATSIRVWTDTQYFGPGTRLTVL.

This clonotype came up a few times. This chain joins TRBV11-2 and TRBJ2-1, with D unresolved. CDR1 and CDR2 from the germline V gene are SGHAT and FQNNGV. Trimming took 3 bases from V and 6 from J, leaving 9 bases between them. CDR3 length: 13 amino acids. CDR3 sequence reads: CASSFTPTNEQFF. CDR3 nucleotides: TGTGCCAGCAGCTTCACCCCAACCAATGAGCAGTTCTTC.

This clonotype was detected many times. The chain employs TRBV29-1 and TRBJ2-5, with TRBD2 identical over 8 bases. Unmatched junction bases numbered 7, after V lost 4 bases and J lost 0 bases. This CDR3 is built from 15 residues. The germline V gene has CDR1 SQVTM and CDR2 ANQGSEA. The CDR3 DNA sequence: TGCAGCGTTGGGCGGGTAGCGGGATACCAAGAGACCCAGTACTTC. Translated: CSVGRVAGYQETQYF.

V usage is TRBV7-8 and J usage is TRBJ2-3; 8 bases agree with TRBD1. The CDR3 runs 15 residues. V lost 1 base to trimming and J lost 4 bases; unmatched junction nucleotides: 4. Germline assignment: CDR1 SGHVS and CDR2 FQNEAQ. The CDR3 loop is CASSLGTGFSDTQYF. Here the CDR3 DNA reads TGTGCCAGCAGCTTAGGGACAGGGTTTTCAGATACGCAGTATTTT. The whole variable domain, remainder taken from reference TRBV7-8 and TRBJ2-3, is GAGVSQSPRYKVAKRGQDVALRCDPISGHVSLFWYQQALGQGPEFLTYFQNEAQLDKSGLPSDRFFAERPEGSVSTLKIQRTQQEDSAVYLCASSLGTGFSDTQYFGPGTRLTVL.